This T cell receptor beta chain was documented in a study of blood T cell repertoires in COVID-19. Overall study context: PBMCs, B-cell-depleted T cells, or T cells were the source of the cDNA or gDNA that made up the material.

Per the authors' pipeline: Using reference gene primer amplification, nucleated cell counts were estimated. Measured with immunoSEQ multiplex PCR; TCRdb has only the in-frame clones, and not every one. The DNA gave D and trimming, while V, J and clone size come from that table. Found here are about 120,000 clones, roughly 88% of them singletons; the top ten hold 3.5% to 5%. Looked up from germline, CDR1 is KGHSH and CDR2 is LQKENI. This CDR3 region has 16 residues. Unmatched junction bases numbered 7, after V lost 1 base and J lost 2 bases. Sequenced material: peripheral blood. The sequence was collected from a man aged 35 to 55 with acute or convalescent COVID-19. This chain connects TRBV18 to TRBJ2-5; 7 nucleotides align to TRBD1. The CDR3 DNA reads TGTGCCAGCTCACCACAGGACAGGACCAAGCAAGAGACCCAGTACTTC. It translates to CASSPQDRTKQETQYF.